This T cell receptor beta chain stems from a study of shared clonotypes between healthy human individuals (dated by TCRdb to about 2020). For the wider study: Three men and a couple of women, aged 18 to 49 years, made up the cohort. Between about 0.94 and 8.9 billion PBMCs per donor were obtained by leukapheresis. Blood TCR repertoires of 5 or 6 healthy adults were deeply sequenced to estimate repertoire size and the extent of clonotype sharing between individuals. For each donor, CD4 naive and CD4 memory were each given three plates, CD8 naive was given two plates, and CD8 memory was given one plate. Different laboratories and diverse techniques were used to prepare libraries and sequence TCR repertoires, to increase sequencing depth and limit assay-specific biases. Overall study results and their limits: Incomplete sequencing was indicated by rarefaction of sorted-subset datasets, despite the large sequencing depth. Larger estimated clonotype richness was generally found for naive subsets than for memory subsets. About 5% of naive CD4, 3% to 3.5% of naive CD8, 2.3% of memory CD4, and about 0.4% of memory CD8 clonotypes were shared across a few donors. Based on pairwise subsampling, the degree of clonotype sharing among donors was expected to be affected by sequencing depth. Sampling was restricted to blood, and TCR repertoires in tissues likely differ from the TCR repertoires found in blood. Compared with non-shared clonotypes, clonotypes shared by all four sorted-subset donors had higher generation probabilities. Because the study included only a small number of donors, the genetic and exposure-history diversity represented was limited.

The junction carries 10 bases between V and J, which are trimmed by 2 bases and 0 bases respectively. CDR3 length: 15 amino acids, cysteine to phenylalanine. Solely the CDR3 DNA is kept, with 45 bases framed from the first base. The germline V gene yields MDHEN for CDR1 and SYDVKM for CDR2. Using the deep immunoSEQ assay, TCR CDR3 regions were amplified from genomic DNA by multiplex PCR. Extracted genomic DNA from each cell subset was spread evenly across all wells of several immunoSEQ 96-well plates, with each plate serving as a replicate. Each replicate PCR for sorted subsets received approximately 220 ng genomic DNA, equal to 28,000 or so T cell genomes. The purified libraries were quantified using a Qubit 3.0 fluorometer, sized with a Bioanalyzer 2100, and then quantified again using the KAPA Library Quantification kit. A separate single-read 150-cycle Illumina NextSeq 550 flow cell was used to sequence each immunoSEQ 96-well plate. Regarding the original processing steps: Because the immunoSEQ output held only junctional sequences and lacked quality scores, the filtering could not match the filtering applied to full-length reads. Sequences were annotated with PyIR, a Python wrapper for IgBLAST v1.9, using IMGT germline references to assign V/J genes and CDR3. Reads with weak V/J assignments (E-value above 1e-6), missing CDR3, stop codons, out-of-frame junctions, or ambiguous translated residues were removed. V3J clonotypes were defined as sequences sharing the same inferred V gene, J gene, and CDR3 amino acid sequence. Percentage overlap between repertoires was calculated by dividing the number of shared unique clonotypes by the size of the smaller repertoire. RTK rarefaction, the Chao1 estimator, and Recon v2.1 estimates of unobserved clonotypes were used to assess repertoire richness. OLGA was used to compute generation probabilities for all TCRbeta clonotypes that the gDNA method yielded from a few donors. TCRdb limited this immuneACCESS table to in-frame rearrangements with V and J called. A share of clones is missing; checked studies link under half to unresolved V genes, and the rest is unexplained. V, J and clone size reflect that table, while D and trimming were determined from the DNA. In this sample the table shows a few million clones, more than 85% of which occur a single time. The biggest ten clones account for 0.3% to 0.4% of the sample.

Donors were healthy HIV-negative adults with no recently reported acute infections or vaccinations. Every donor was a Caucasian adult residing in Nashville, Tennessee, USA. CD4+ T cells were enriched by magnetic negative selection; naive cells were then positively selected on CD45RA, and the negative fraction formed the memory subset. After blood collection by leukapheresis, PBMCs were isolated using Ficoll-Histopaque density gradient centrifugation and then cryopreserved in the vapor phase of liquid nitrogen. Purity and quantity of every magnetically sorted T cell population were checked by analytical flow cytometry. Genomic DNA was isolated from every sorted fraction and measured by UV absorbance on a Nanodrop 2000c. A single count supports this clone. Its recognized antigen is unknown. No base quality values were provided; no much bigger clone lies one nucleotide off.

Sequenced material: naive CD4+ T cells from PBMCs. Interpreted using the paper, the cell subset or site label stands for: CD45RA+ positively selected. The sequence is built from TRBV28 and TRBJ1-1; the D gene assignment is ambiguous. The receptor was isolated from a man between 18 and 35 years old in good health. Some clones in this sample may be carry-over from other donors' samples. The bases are TGTGCCAGCAGTTTAGGATACAAAATGAACACTGAAGCTTTCTTT. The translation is CASSLGYKMNTEAFF.